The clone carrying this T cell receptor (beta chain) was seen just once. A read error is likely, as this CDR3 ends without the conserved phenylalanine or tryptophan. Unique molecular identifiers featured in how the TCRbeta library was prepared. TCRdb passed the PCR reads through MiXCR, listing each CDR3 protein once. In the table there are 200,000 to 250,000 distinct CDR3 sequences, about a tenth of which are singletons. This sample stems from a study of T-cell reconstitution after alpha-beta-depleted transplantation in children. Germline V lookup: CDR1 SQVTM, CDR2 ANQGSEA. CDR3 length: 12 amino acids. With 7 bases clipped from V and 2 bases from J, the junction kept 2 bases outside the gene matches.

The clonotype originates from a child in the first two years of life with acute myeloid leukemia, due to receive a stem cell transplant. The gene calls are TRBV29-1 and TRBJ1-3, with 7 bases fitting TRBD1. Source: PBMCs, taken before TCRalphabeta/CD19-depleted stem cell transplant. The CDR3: CSAQGAGNTIYY. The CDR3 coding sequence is TGCAGCGCCCAGGGGGCTGGAAACACCATATATTAT.